Below are 23 T cell receptor beta chains sequenced from a single sample in a study of T cell responses to AZD1222 COVID-19 vaccine. The protocol was immunoSEQ multiplex PCR, while the TCRdb copy is restricted to in-frame clones and leaves out a portion. The table has 65,000 to 90,000 clones, roughly nine tenths seen once; the top ten hold around 7.7%. The specimen was peripheral blood, collected on day 0 of AZD1222 vaccination. Receptors originate from an adult in good health.

The rearrangement links TRBV7-9 to TRBJ1-1; D not certain. The CDR3 has 13 residues. The V end lost 3 bases, the J end lost 2 bases, and 7 bases lay between the germline ends. Per germline, CDR1 SEHNR and CDR2 FQNEAQ (reference sequence). CDR3 residues: CASSFWGNTEAFF. DNA of the CDR3: TGTGCCAGCAGCTTTTGGGGAAACACTGAAGCTTTCTTT.

As concerns this clone: The sample has other DNA sequences that encode this CDR3 too. The chain employs TRBV24-1 and TRBJ1-2; 9 bases line up with TRBD1. Looked up from germline, CDR1 is KGHDR and CDR2 is SFDVKD. The junction had 3 bases not matched to a gene; V was cut back by 9 bases and J by 2 bases. CDR3 length equals 13 residues. DNA for the CDR3: TGTGCCACCTCGACAGGGGGAAACTATGGCTACACCTTC. This sequence encodes CATSTGGNYGYTF.

This clone was counted a few times. V gene TRBV27 combines with J gene TRBJ2-7; 8 bases fit TRBD1. Unmatched junction bases numbered 12, after V lost 1 base and J lost 4 bases. This CDR3 spans 17 amino acids. Germline CDR1 reads MNHEY; CDR2 reads SMNVEV (reference sequence). CDR3: CASSLYFFGTGVYEQYF. The CDR3 nucleotides read TGTGCCAGCAGTTTATACTTTTTCGGGACAGGAGTTTACGAGCAGTACTTC.

V and J are TRBV15 and TRBJ1-6; no definite D call. CDR1 LNHNV and CDR2 YYDKDF come from the germline V gene (reference sequence). The CDR3 contains 17 residues. Trimming pared 0 bases from V and 0 bases from J, leaving 9 bases between. In DNA form, the CDR3 reads TGTGCCACCAGCAGAGATCGGCTAAGCTCCTATAATTCACCCCTCCACTTT. Protein product: CATSRDRLSSYNSPLHF.

This clone was observed a handful of times. The chain has TRBV19 and TRBJ1-1, with D uncertain. Germline CDR1 LNHDA, CDR2 SQIVND (reference sequence). Trimming took off 0 bases at V and 2 bases at J, with 13 bases between the two ends. This CDR3 spans 16 amino acids. In DNA form, the CDR3 reads TGTGCCAGTAGTATAGAGCGGGGTTCGGCAAACACTGAAGCTTTCTTT. Its translation: CASSIERGSANTEAFF.

V and J are TRBV2 and TRBJ2-2; D is undetermined. The germline V gene encodes CDR1 SNHLY and CDR2 FYNNEI. This CDR3 contains 14 residues. V lost 4 bases and J 2 bases, leaving 8 bases between the germline ends. DNA for the CDR3: TGTGCCAGCAGTGTAGGACCTAACACCGGGGAGCTGTTTTTT. Its protein product is CASSVGPNTGELFF.

This rearrangement joins TRBV7-2 to TRBJ2-1; the D call may be TRBD1 or TRBD2 (6 bases each). Trimming took off 5 bases at V and 1 base at J, with 12 bases between the two ends. This CDR3 contains 15 residues. The germline CDR1 and CDR2 sequences are SGHTA and FQGNSA. CDR3 DNA sequence: TGTGCCAGCAGCGCTCGAGGGGGGTCCTACAATGAGCAGTTCTTC. This encodes CASSARGGSYNEQFF. The whole variable domain, filled in from reference TRBV7-2 and TRBJ2-1, reads GAGVSQSPSNKVTEKGKDVELRCDPISGHTALYWYRQSLGQGLEFLIYFQGNSAPDKSGLPSDRFSAERTGGSVSTLTIQRTQQEDSAVYLCASSARGGSYNEQFFGPGTRLTVL.

The chain carries TRBV28 and TRBJ2-2, with TRBD2 matching over 16 bases. Germline CDR1 and CDR2: MDHEN and SYDVKM. The CDR3 runs to 18 residues. Losses at the gene ends were 5 bases for V and 7 bases for J; bases not matched to a gene: 10. The CDR3 nucleotides are TGTGCCAGCAGTCCCTGGGGACTAGCGGGGGGGCAGCTCGGGGAGCTGTTTTTT. This sequence encodes CASSPWGLAGGQLGELFF.

The chain is built from TRBV5-1 and TRBJ2-2; D might be TRBD1 or TRBD2, each matching 5 bases. The CDR3 runs 16 residues. The V end was cut by 4 bases, the J end by 3 bases, with 16 bases between. Germline CDR1 SGHRS, CDR2 YFSETQ. The CDR3, as DNA: TGCGCCAGCAGCAAAGAGGGACCTACGTACACCGGGGAGCTGTTTTTT. This encodes CASSKEGPTYTGELFF.

This clone was seen at least ten times. The chain combines TRBV14 with TRBJ2-7, with a weak D call TRBD1 (6 bases). The germline gives CDR1 SGHDN, CDR2 FVKESK. The V end lost 3 bases, the J end lost 4 bases, and 13 bases lay between the germline ends. The CDR3 is 14 residues long. The chain's CDR3 is CASSHGDRFYEQYF. The CDR3 nucleotides are TGTGCCAGCAGCCATGGCGACAGGTTTTACGAGCAGTACTTC.

The gene calls are TRBV4-3 and TRBJ2-1; D might be TRBD1 or TRBD2, each matching 7 bases. The CDR3 has 16 amino acids. CDR1 is LGHNA and CDR2 is YSLEER in the germline V gene. The ends were cut back, 2 bases at V and 7 bases at J, with 18 bases in the middle. In nucleotides, the CDR3 is TGCGCCAGCAGCCAAAGGCAGGGGGAGGGCCTTAATGAGCAGTTCTTC. This gives the protein CASSQRQGEGLNEQFF.

This chain links TRBV28 with TRBJ2-7, with TRBD1 identical over 12 bases. Germline lookup yields CDR1 MDHEN and CDR2 SYDVKM. There are 15 residues in the CDR3. The J segment lost 9 bases and the V segment lost 5 bases, leaving 11 bases of the junction unmatched. DNA for the CDR3: TGTGCCAGCAGTGGGAGCGGGACAGGGGGCAGGCGGCAGTACTTC. This sequence encodes CASSGSGTGGRRQYF.

The chain employs TRBV5-1 and TRBJ2-7, with D perhaps matching TRBD2 (6 bases). Trimming stripped 2 bases from V and 2 bases from J, with 11 bases between. The length of the CDR3 is 14 residues. Per the germline V gene, CDR1 is SGHRS and CDR2 is YFSETQ. The CDR3 DNA is TGCGCCAGCAGCTTAAGCGGGTCTCCCTACGAGCAGTACTTC. As protein: CASSLSGSPYEQYF. The full variable domain, in which reference TRBV5-1 and TRBJ2-7 provide the parts outside the CDR3, is KAGVTQTPRYLIKTRGQQVTLSCSPISGHRSVSWYQQTPGQGLQFLFEYFSETQRNKGNFPGRFSGRQFSNSRSEMNVSTLELGDSALYLCASSLSGSPYEQYFGPGTRLTVT.

The J gene is TRBJ2-2, the V gene TRBV9, with 9 bases fitting TRBD2. Germline assignment: CDR1 SGDLS and CDR2 YYNGEE. Trimming took 3 bases from V and 5 from J; bases not matched to a gene: 5. The CDR3 runs to 15 residues. The CDR3 protein is CASSGGTSQTGELFF. The CDR3 DNA is TGTGCCAGCAGCGGGGGGACTAGCCAAACCGGGGAGCTGTTTTTT. The full variable domain, rest sourced from reference TRBV9 and TRBJ2-2, is DSGVTQTPKHLITATGQRVTLRCSPRSGDLSVYWYQQSLDQGLQFLIQYYNGEERAKGNILERFSAQQFPDLHSELNLSSLELGDSALYFCASSGGTSQTGELFFGEGSRLTVL.

The CDR3 sequence: CASTAGGGQETQYF. CDR3 DNA sequence: TGCGCCAGCACCGCCGGGGGCGGGCAAGAGACCCAGTACTTC. This rearrangement joins TRBV5-1 to TRBJ2-5, with D perhaps given as TRBD1 or TRBD2 (6 bases each). Germline values: CDR1 SGHRS, CDR2 YFSETQ. The ends were cut back, 6 bases at V and 2 bases at J, with 14 bases in the middle. The CDR3 has 14 residues.

This chain uses TRBV27 with TRBJ1-2, with D possibly matching TRBD1 (6 bases). With 6 bases removed from V and 8 bases from J, the gap between germline ends came to 19 bases. CDR1 and CDR2 from the germline V gene are MNHEY and SMNVEV (reference sequence). The CDR3 sequence is 14 residues long. This CDR3 reads CASSLWGALGGYTF. The CDR3 bases are TGTGCCAGCAGCCTCTGGGGGGCGTTGGGGGGCTACACCTTC.

DNA of the CDR3: TGTGCCAGCAGCCAAGCTGGGACAGGGGGGAGCTCCTACGAGCAGTACTTC. As protein: CASSQAGTGGSSYEQYF. V usage is TRBV3-1 (or the pseudogene TRBV3-2) and J usage is TRBJ2-7; 11 bases agree with TRBD1. The CDR3 is made up of 17 amino acids. The germline V gene encodes CDR1 LGHDT and CDR2 YNNKEL (reference sequence). Losses at the gene ends were 1 base for V and 0 bases for J; bases not matched to a gene: 5.

The rearrangement joins TRBV27 to TRBJ1-5; no reliable D call. CDR3 length equals 15 residues. CDR1 and CDR2 from the germline V gene are MNHEY and SMNVEV (reference sequence). Between the trimmed V and J ends, which lost 3 bases and 0 bases, there was a span of 9 bases. The DNA of the CDR3 is TGTGCCAGCAGTTTGTGGGGATATAGCAATCAGCCCCAGCATTTT. It encodes CASSLWGYSNQPQHF.

The genes are TRBV30 and TRBJ2-5; 8 bases fit TRBD1. V lost 2 bases to trimming and J lost 5 bases; unmatched junction nucleotides: 13. Germline loops: CDR1 GTSNPN, CDR2 SVGIG (reference sequence). The CDR3 has 16 residues. This CDR3 is CAWSPFGQGSRETQYF. The CDR3, as DNA: TGTGCCTGGAGTCCCTTTGGACAGGGAAGTAGGGAGACCCAGTACTTC. Full variable domain (rest looked up from reference TRBV30 and TRBJ2-5): SQTIHQWPATLVQPVGSPLSLECTVEGTSNPNLYWYRQAAGRGLQLLFYSVGIGQISSEVPQNLSASRPQDRQFILSSKKLLLSDSGFYLCAWSPFGQGSRETQYFGPGTRLLVL.

J is TRBJ2-1 and V is TRBV5-1; D is possibly TRBD2 (6 bases). The CDR3 spans 16 residues. Germline V gene sequence: CDR1 SGHRS, CDR2 YFSETQ. V lost 3 bases and J 8 bases, leaving 21 bases between the germline ends. The CDR3 loop reads CASSSGLQVGWDEQFF. The CDR3 DNA follows: TGCGCCAGCAGCTCGGGACTCCAGGTCGGTTGGGATGAGCAGTTCTTC.

The genes are TRBV12-3 or TRBV12-4 and TRBJ2-4; 7 bases are a match to TRBD1. V dropped 7 bases and J dropped 6; count of bases not matched to a gene: 6. The CDR3 extends over 13 amino acids. CDR3 nucleotides: TGTGCCAGCACCAGACAGGGTGGAAACATTCAGTACTTC. Its protein is CASTRQGGNIQYF.

The chain joins TRBV27 to TRBJ1-1, with TRBD1 identical over 7 bases. Trimming cost V 5 bases and J 1 base; bases outside gene matches: 4. The CDR3 contains 14 residues. Germline CDR1 is MNHEY and CDR2 is SMNVEV (reference sequence). The DNA of the CDR3 is TGTGCCAGCAGTACCCGACAGGGGAACACTGAAGCTTTCTTT. This sequence encodes CASSTRQGNTEAFF.

The chain carries TRBV4-1 and TRBJ1-6; D unclear. The germline V gene encodes CDR1 MGHRA and CDR2 YSYEKL. V lost 4 bases to trimming and J lost 10 bases, with 11 bases between them. There are 13 residues in the CDR3. CDR3 DNA sequence: TGCGCCAGCAGCCCTAGTCCGGGCTCACCCCTCCACTTT. This gives the protein CASSPSPGSPLHF.